This T cell receptor (beta chain) was recorded in a study of T cells after yellow fever vaccination. There are 10 residues in the CDR3. Germline assignment: CDR1 MNHNS and CDR2 SASEGT. Trimming took off 7 bases at V and 0 bases at J, with 1 base between the two ends. Study findings and constraints: FACS-sorted repertoires might harbor abundant contaminating clonotypes from the bulk population. The booster saw the reappearance of most primary-vaccination clones (more than 95% CD4, roughly 90% CD8).

This clonotype has a count of ten or more. Its target is not known. Production of TCR cDNA was by 5'RACE template switching, which also added a universal primer site and UMIs. One entry per CDR3 protein results from TCRdb running MiXCR on the 5' RACE reads. The sample carries 300,000 or so distinct CDR3 sequences, roughly 8.3% recorded once. The source material was PBMCs, sampled more than 40 days after the first yellow fever vaccination. The TCR originated in a man aged 18 to 30 who received the YFV17D yellow fever vaccine. The chain combines TRBV6-1 with TRBJ2-7, with D unresolved. CDR3 in amino acids: CASNSYEQYF. The CDR3 region has the DNA TGTGCCAGCAACTCCTACGAGCAGTACTTC.